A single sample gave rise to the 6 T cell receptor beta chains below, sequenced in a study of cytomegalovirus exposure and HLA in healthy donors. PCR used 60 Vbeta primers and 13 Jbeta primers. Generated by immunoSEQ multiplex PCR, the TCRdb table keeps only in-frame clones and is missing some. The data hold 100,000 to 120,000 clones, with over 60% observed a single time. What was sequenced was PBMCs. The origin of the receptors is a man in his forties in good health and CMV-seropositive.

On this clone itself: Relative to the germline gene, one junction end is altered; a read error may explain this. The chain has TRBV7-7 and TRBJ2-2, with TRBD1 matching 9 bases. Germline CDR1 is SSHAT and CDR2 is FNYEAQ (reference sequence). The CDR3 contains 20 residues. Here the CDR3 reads CASSLGPGQGPMRRPGELFF. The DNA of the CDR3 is TGTGCTAGCAGCTTAGGACCGGGACAGGGCCCTATGAGACGACCCGGGGAGCTGTTTTTT.

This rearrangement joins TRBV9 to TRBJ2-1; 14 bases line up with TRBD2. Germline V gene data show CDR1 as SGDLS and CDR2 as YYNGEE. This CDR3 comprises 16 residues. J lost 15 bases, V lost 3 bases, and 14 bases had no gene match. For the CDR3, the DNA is TGTGCCAGCAGCGATCTCCCGACTAGCGGGGGGGCCGGGCCGTTCTTC. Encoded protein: CASSDLPTSGGAGPFF.

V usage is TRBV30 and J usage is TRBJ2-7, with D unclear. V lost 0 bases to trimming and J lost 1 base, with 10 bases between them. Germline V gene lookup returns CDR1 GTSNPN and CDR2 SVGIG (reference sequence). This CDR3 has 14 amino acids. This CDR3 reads CAWSVPGKSYEQYF. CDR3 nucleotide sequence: TGTGCCTGGAGTGTGCCAGGAAAATCCTACGAGCAGTACTTC.

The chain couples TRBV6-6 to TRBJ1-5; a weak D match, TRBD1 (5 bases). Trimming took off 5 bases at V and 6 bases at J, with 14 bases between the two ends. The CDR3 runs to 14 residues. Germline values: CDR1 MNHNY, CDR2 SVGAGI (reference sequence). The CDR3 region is CASSTPTGLQPQHF. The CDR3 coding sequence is TGTGCCAGCAGTACTCCCACGGGACTTCAGCCCCAGCATTTT.

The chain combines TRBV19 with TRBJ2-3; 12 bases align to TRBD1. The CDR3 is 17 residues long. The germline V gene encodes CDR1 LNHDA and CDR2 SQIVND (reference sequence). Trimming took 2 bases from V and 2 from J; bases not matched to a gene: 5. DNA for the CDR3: TGTGCCAGTAGTATATCGGGACAGGGGGCGGACACAGATACGCAGTATTTT. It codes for CASSISGQGADTDTQYF.

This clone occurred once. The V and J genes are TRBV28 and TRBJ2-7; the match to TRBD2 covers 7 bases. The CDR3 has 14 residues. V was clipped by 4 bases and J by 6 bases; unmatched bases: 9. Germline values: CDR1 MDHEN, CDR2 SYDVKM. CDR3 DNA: TGTGCCAGCAGTTCCCGTCGGGGGGTTTTCGAGCAGTACTTC. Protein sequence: CASSSRRGVFEQYF.